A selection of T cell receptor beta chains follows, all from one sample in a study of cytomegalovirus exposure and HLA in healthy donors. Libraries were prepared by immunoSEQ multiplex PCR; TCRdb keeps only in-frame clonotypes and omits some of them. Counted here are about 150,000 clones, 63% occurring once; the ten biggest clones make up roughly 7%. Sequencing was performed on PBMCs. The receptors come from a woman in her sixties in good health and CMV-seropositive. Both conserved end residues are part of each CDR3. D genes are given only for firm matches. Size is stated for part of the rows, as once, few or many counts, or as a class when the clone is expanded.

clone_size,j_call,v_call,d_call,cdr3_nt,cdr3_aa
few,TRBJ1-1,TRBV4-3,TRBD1,TGCGCCAGCAGCCAAGACCATTACAGGGGGAGCACTGAAGCTTTCTTT,CASSQDHYRGSTEAFF
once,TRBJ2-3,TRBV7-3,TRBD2,TGTGCCAGCAGCTTGGGCGGGAGGGAGACAGATACGCAGTATTTT,CASSLGGRETDTQYF
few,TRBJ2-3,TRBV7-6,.,TGTGCCAGCAGCTTAGCGGAACTAGCAGCAGATACGCAGTATTTT,CASSLAELAADTQYF
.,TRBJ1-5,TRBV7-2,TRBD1,TGTGCCAGCAGCGCCCCAGGGGGCATCAATCAGCCCCAGCATTTT,CASSAPGGINQPQHF
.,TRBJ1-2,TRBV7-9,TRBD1,TGTGCCAGCAGCCGGGACAGAAACTATGGCTACACCTTC,CASSRDRNYGYTF
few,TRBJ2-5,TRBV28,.,TGTGCCAGCAGTTTTCCCGGGGTGGAGACCCAGTACTTC,CASSFPGVETQYF
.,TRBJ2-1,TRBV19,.,TGTGCCAGTAGTTCTACCAGGGGTAGCTCCAATGAGCAGTTCTTC,CASSSTRGSSNEQFF
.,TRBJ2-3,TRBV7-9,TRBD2,TGTGCCAGCAGCCAACTAGCGGGAGGGCCTACGCAGTATTTT,CASSQLAGGPTQYF
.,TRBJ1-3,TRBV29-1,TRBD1,TGCAGCGGTTCGGACAGGGGAGGAAACACCATATATTTT,CSGSDRGGNTIYF
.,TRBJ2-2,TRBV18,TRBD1,TGTGCCAACCGAGGACAGGGACCCGGGGAGCTGTTTTTT,CANRGQGPGELFF
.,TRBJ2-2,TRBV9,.,TGTGCCAGCAGCGCCCGAGTAGCTCCGAACACCGGGGAGCTGTTTTTT,CASSARVAPNTGELFF
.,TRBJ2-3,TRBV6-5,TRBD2,TGTGCCAGCAGAATGGGACTAGCGGGAGTAGATACGCAGTATTTT,CASRMGLAGVDTQYF
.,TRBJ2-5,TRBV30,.,TGTGCCTGGAGTATGGGGACACCCCCTCAAGAGACCCAGTACTTC,CAWSMGTPPQETQYF
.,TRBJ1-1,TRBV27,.,TGTGCCAGCTTGGCTCAGATGAACACTGAAGCTTTCTTT,CASLAQMNTEAFF
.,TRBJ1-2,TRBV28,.,TGTGCCAGCAGTCTAACAGCGGTCGGCTACACCTTC,CASSLTAVGYTF
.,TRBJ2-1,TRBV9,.,TGTGCCAGCAGCGCAACCCAGACAGGTGAGCAGTTCTTC,CASSATQTGEQFF
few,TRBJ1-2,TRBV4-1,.,TGCGCCAGCAGCCAATCCCAGGGAATTTCTAACTATGGCTACACCTTC,CASSQSQGISNYGYTF
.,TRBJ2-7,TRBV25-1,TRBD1,TGTGCCAGCAGTTCACGGGACAGGGCACCCTACGAGCAGTACTTC,CASSSRDRAPYEQYF